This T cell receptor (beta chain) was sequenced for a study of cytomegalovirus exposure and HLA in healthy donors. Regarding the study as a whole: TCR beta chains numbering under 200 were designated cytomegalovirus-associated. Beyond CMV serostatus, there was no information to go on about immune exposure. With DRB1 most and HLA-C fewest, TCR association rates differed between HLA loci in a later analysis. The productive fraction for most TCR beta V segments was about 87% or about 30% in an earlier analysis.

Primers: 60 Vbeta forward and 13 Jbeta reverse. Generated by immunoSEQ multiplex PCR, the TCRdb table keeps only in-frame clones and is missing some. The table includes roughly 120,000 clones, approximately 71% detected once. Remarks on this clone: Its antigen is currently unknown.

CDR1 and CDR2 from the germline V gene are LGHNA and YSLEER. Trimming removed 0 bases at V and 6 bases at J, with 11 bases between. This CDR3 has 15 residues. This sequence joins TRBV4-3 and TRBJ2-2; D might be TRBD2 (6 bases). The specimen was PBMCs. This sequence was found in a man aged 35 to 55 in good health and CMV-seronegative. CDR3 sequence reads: CASSQDLRRAGELFF. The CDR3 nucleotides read TGCGCCAGCAGCCAAGATCTTAGGAGGGCCGGGGAGCTGTTTTTT.